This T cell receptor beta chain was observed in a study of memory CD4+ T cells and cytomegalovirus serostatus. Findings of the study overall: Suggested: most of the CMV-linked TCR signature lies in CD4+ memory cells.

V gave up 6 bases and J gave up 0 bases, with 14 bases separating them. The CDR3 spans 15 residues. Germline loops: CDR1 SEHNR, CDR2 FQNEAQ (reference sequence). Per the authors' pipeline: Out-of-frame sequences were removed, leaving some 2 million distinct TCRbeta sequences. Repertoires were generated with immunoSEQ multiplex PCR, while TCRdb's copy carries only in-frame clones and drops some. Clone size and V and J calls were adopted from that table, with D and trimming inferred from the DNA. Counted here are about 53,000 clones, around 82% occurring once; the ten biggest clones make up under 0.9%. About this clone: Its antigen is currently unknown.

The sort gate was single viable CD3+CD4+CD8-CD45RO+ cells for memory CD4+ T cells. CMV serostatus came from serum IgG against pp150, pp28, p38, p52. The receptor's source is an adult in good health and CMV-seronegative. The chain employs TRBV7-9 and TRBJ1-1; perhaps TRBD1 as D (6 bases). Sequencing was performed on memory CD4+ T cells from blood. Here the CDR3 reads CASRDRGGMNTEAFF. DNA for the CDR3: TGTGCCAGCAGAGACCGAGGGGGTATGAACACTGAAGCTTTCTTT.